The present T cell receptor (beta chain) was sequenced within a study of identical twins. TCRdb reprocessed the 5' RACE reads via MiXCR and lists one record per CDR3 protein. The sample has about 530,000 distinct CDR3 sequences, 20% to 25% seen once. General study results and limits: Part of the zero-insertion signal could reflect confounding by invariant MAIT and iNKT cells. In drawing conclusions, the study used cross-sectional statistical analysis and did not follow the same donors. Sharing of beta out-of-frame sequences by twins showed a weaker excess. Insertions were reduced in abundant cord blood beta clonotypes but not in memory repertoires.

Trimming left V 1 base short and J 2 bases short, with 15 bases between. The CDR3 length is 15 residues. The germline gives CDR1 DFQATT, CDR2 SNEGSKA (reference sequence). As to this clonotype: Its matching antigen is unknown.

These data were also reused for a study on yellow fever vaccine responses in identical twins.

The gene calls are TRBV20-1 and TRBJ2-7; D perhaps matches TRBD1 (5 bases). Sample: CD4+ T cells sorted from blood. The TCR originated in a woman aged 18-29 years in good health. The DNA of the CDR3 is TGCAGTGCTAGAGCAACAGGTCCCAATCCCTACGAGCAGTACTTC. It codes for CSARATGPNPYEQYF.